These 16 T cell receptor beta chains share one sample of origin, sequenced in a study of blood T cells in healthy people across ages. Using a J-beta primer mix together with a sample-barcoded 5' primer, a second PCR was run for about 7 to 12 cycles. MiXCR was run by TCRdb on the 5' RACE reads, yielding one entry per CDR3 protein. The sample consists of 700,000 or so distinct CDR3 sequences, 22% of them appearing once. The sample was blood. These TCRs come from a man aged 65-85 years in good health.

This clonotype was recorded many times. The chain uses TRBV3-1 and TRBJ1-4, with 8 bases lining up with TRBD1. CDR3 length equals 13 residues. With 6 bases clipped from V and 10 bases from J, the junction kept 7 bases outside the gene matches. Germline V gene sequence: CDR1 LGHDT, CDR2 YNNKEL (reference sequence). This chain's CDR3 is CASSRQGSVKLFF. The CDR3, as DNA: TGTGCCAGCAGTCGACAGGGGAGCGTAAAACTGTTTTTT.

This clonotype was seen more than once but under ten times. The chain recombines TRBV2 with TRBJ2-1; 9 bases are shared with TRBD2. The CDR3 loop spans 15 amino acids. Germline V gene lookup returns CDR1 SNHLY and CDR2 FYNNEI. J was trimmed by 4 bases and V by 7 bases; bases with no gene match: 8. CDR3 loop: CASMETSGPYNEQFF. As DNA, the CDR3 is TGTGCCAGCATGGAGACTAGCGGTCCGTACAATGAGCAGTTCTTC.

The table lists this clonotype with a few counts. The chain's CDR3 is CASRVIYKLLDRYTF. The DNA of the CDR3 is TGTGCCAGCAGAGTAATTTATAAGCTCCTCGATCGCTACACCTTC. The V call is TRBV25-1, the J call TRBJ1-2; no clear D gene. The CDR3 covers 15 residues. Germline lookup yields CDR1 MGHDK and CDR2 SYGVNS. With 6 bases removed from V and 9 bases from J, the gap between germline ends came to 23 bases.

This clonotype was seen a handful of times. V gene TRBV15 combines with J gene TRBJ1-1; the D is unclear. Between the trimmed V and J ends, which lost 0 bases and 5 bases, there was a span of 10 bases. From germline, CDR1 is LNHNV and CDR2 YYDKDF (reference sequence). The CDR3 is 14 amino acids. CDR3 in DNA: TGTGCCACCAGCAGAGATCCCCCGGAGACTGAAGCTTTCTTT. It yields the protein CATSRDPPETEAFF.

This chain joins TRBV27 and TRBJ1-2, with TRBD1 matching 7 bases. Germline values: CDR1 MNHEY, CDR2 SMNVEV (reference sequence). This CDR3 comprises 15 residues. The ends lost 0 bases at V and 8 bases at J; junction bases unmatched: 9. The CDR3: CASSLSVTGLRGYTF. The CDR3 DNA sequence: TGTGCCAGCAGTTTATCCGTGACAGGGCTTCGCGGCTACACCTTC.

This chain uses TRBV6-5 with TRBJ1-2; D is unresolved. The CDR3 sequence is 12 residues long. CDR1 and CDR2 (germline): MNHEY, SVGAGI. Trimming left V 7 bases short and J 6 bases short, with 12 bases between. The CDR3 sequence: CASMTLGHGYTF. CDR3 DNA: TGTGCCAGCATGACCCTGGGCCATGGCTACACCTTC.

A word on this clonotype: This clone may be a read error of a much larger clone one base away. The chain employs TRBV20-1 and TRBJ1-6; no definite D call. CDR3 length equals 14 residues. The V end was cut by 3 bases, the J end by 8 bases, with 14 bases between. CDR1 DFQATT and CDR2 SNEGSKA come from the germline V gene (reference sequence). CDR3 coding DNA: TGCAGTGCTAGGGATGTCAGGCAGGATTCACCCCTCCACTTT. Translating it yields CSARDVRQDSPLHF.

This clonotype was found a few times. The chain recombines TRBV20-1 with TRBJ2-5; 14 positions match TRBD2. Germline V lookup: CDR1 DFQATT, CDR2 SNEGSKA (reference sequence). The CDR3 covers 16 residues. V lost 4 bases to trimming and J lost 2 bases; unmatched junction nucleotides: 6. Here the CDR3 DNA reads TGCAGTGCTACCGGACTAGCGGGGGGTGGGCAAGAGACCCAGTACTTC. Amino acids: CSATGLAGGGQETQYF.

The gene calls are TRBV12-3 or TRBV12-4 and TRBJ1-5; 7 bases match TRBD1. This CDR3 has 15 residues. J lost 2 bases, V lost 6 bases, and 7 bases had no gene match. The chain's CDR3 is CASRQGPTGNQPQHF. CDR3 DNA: TGTGCCAGCAGACAGGGGCCGACCGGCAATCAGCCCCAGCATTTT.

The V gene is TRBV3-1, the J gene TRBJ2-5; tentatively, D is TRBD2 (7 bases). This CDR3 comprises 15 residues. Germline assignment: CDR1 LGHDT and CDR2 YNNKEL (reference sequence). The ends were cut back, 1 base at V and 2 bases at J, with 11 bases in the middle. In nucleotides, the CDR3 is TGTGCCAGCAGCCAAGCGGGGGGCCGGCAAGAGACCCAGTACTTC. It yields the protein CASSQAGGRQETQYF.

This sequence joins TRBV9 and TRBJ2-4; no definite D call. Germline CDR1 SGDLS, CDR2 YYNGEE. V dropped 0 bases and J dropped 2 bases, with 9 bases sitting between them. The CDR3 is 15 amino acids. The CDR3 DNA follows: TGTGCCAGCAGCGTAGGAACAGACCCCAAAAACATTCAGTACTTC. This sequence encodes CASSVGTDPKNIQYF.

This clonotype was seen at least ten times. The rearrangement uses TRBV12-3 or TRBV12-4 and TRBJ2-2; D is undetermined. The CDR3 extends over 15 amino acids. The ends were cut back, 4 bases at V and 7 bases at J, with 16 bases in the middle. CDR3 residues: CASSYRSRVSGELFF. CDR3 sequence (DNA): TGTGCCAGCAGTTATAGGTCCCGGGTAAGCGGGGAGCTGTTTTTT.

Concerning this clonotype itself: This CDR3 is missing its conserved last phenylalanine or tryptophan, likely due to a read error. The CDR3 coding sequence is TGTGCCAGCAGCTTATTAGGACAAGAGACCCAGTACCTC. The encoded protein is CASSLLGQETQYL. J is TRBJ2-7 and V is TRBV7-7; no firm D call. The last part of the DNA fits TRBJ2-5 better; the J call may be wrong. Germline CDR1 reads SSHAT; CDR2 reads FNYEAQ (reference sequence). This CDR3 spans 13 amino acids.

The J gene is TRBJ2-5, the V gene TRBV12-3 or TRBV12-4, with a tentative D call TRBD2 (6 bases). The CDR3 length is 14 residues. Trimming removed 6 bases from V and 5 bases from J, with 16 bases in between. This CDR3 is CASSEYGGGETQYF. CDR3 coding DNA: TGTGCCAGCAGCGAATATGGCGGAGGGGAGACCCAGTACTTC.

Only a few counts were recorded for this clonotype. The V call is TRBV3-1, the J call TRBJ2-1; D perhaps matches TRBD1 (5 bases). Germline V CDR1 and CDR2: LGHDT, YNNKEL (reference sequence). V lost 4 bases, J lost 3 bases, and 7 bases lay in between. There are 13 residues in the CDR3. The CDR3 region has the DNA TGTGCCAGCAGCCTCAGGGTCTACAATGAGCAGTTCTTC. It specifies CASSLRVYNEQFF.

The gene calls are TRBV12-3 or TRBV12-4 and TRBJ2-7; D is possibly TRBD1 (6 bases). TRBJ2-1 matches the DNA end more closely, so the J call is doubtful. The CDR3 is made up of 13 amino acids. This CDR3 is CASSRNRDNEQFF. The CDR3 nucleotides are TGTGCCAGCAGCCGGAACAGGGACAATGAGCAGTTCTTC.